The T cell receptor beta chain described here comes from a study of T cell responses to AZD1222 COVID-19 vaccine. Whole-study results and caveats: Compared with day 0, the breadth and depth of the Spike-specific TCR repertoire rose significantly after two doses of AZD1222. Most donors were white British, females outnumbered males, and clonal diversity was possibly underestimated.

Germline V gene data show CDR1 as LNHDA and CDR2 as SQIVND (reference sequence). The length of the CDR3 is 15 residues. V lost 7 bases and J lost 1; bases outside the gene matches: 8. Measured with immunoSEQ multiplex PCR; TCRdb has only the in-frame clones, and not every one. Of around 99,000 clones listed, around 90% are singletons. About this clone: Antigen unknown.

This chain links TRBV19 with TRBJ1-1; 8 nucleotides align to TRBD1. Specimen: peripheral blood, collected 28 days after the second AZD1222 dose. The clonotype originates from an adult who received the AZD1222 COVID-19 vaccine. CDR3 sequence: CASTPTGAKNTEAFF. CDR3 DNA sequence: TGTGCCAGTACCCCGACAGGGGCGAAGAACACTGAAGCTTTCTTT.